The 25 T cell receptor beta chains below were found in one sample sequenced in a study of human T cells and chemical hapten exposure. TCRdb called the RACE reads again in MiXCR, with one record for every CDR3 protein. Here the sample spans some 70,000 distinct CDR3 sequences, more than 30% being singletons. The sample's time point: patch test 1, 2 weeks after DPC sensitization. This sample's treatment: therapeutic diphenylcyclopropenone sensitization with weekly scalp DPC. The source material was whole blood, sampled in connection with sensitization to the hapten diphenylcyclopropenone (DPC). Every receptor here comes from a man aged 40-49 years with alopecia areata. Some clones in this sample may be carry-over from other donors' samples.

This sequence joins TRBV28 and TRBJ2-3; D is uncertain. The CDR3 spans 13 residues. The V end lost 6 bases, the J end lost 2 bases, and 9 bases lay between the germline ends. Germline CDR1 is MDHEN and CDR2 is SYDVKM. This chain's CDR3 is CASSRSDTDTQYF. As DNA, the CDR3 is TGTGCCAGCAGCCGGTCCGACACAGATACGCAGTATTTT.

The chain carries TRBV5-4 and TRBJ2-5; 9 bases line up with TRBD2. CDR1 is SGHNT and CDR2 is YYREEE in the germline V gene (reference sequence). This CDR3 has 15 residues. V dropped 4 bases and J dropped 2; count of bases not matched to a gene: 6. CDR3 region: CASSRQGLAQETQYF. The CDR3 DNA sequence: TGTGCCAGCAGCAGACAGGGACTAGCTCAAGAGACCCAGTACTTC.

This clonotype was seen more than once but under ten times. The J gene is TRBJ2-3, the V gene TRBV12-3 or TRBV12-4, with 9 bases matching TRBD2. Trimming at V came to 5 bases and at J to 4 bases, leaving 7 bases not matched to a gene. The CDR3 is 15 amino acids. As DNA, the CDR3 is TGTGCCAGCAGTCGCATAGCGGGAGCCCCAGATACGCAGTATTTT. This encodes CASSRIAGAPDTQYF.

This clonotype appeared many times. The chain employs TRBV28 and TRBJ1-2, with unresolved D. Per the germline V gene, CDR1 is MDHEN and CDR2 is SYDVKM. There are 13 residues in the CDR3. V was trimmed by 6 bases and J by 4 bases, leaving 12 bases between them. The CDR3 region is CASSAGQFYGYTF. The CDR3 DNA follows: TGTGCCAGCAGCGCTGGGCAGTTCTATGGCTACACCTTC.

J is TRBJ2-4 and V is TRBV6-5; no definite D call. The germline CDR1 and CDR2 sequences are MNHEY and SVGAGI. V lost 2 bases and J lost 0, with 8 bases in between. The CDR3 contains 15 residues. The CDR3 is CASSYAPGAKNIQYF. As DNA, the CDR3 is TGTGCCAGCAGTTACGCCCCGGGAGCCAAAAACATTCAGTACTTC.

The chain combines TRBV2 with TRBJ1-1; 7 nucleotides agree with TRBD1. The CDR3 has 15 residues. Trimming removed 3 bases from V and 6 bases from J; junction bases left unmatched: 10. From germline, CDR1 is SNHLY and CDR2 FYNNEI. DNA of the CDR3: TGTGCCAGCAGTGAGGAGAAGGGACAGCTCTCTGAAGCTTTCTTT. Amino acids: CASSEEKGQLSEAFF.

The chain uses TRBV19 and TRBJ2-3, with 10 bases identical to TRBD2. After removal of 5 bases from V and 5 bases from J, the junction contained 7 bases not matched to a gene. Germline assignment: CDR1 LNHDA and CDR2 SQIVND (reference sequence). This CDR3 is built from 15 residues. The CDR3 nucleotides are TGTGCCAGTAGTCCTAGCGGGAGTTCGGGAGATACGCAGTATTTT. Encoded protein: CASSPSGSSGDTQYF.

This clonotype was observed a handful of times. This chain uses TRBV6-2 or TRBV6-3 with TRBJ2-7; 9 nucleotides align to TRBD1. Looked up from germline, CDR1 is MNHEY and CDR2 is SVGEGT. This CDR3 is built from 16 residues. Trimming removed 2 bases from V and 5 bases from J; junction bases left unmatched: 10. DNA of the CDR3: TGTGCCAGCAGTTACCTGACAGGGGGTCAAGGGAACGAGCAGTACTTC. Its translation: CASSYLTGGQGNEQYF.

This clonotype was seen once. The rearrangement joins TRBV7-9 to TRBJ2-1; maybe TRBD2 (5 bases). V was pared by 10 bases and J by 0 bases, with 13 bases between. Germline V gene sequence: CDR1 SEHNR, CDR2 FQNEAQ (reference sequence). CDR3 length: 14 residues. The CDR3 DNA reads as TGTGCCACCTCCCGAGGGAGCTCCTACAATGAGCAGTTCTTC. Translation gives CATSRGSSYNEQFF.

The CDR3 is CASSDPADRLTKRTQYF. The CDR3 nucleotides read TGTGCCAGCAGTGACCCCGCGGACAGACTCACCAAGAGGACCCAGTACTTC. V and J are TRBV6-1 and TRBJ2-5, with a tentative D call TRBD1 (6 bases). Germline CDR1 is MNHNS and CDR2 is SASEGT. V shed 3 bases and J shed 7 bases, with 24 bases lying between them. The CDR3 extends over 17 amino acids.

V and J are TRBV6-2 or TRBV6-3 and TRBJ2-5; D not resolved. Trimming cost V 0 bases and J 5 bases, with 7 bases left between them. CDR1 and CDR2 from the germline V gene are MNHEY and SVGEGT. The CDR3 consists of 13 residues. The CDR3 nucleotides read TGTGCCAGCAGTTACTCAAACCGGGAGACCCAGTACTTC. Its protein is CASSYSNRETQYF.

This clonotype was found a few times. The chain is built from TRBV6-6 and TRBJ2-5; D ambiguous. Trimming took off 4 bases at V and 2 bases at J, with 17 bases between the two ends. The CDR3 is 16 residues long. Germline lookup yields CDR1 MNHNY and CDR2 SVGAGI (reference sequence). This chain's CDR3 is CASSFSSEVRQETQYF. The DNA for the CDR3 is TGTGCCAGCAGTTTTTCGTCGGAAGTTAGGCAAGAGACCCAGTACTTC.

This rearrangement joins TRBV7-3 to TRBJ2-1, with 10 nucleotides matching TRBD2. V trimming: 4 bases; J trimming: 7 bases; junction bases outside the gene matches: 7. Per the germline V gene, CDR1 is SGHTA and CDR2 is FQGTGA. There are 15 residues in the CDR3. The CDR3 region has the DNA TGTGCCAGCAGCTCAACTAGCGGGACCCTAAATGAGCAGTTCTTC. Its protein is CASSSTSGTLNEQFF.

This chain joins TRBV12-3 or TRBV12-4 and TRBJ1-4, with 9 bases fitting TRBD1. The trim removed 6 bases at V and 7 bases at J, leaving 6 bases unmatched. This CDR3 is 14 amino acids long. CDR3 nucleotides: TGTGCCAGCAGGCCGACAGGGGGGGGTGAAAAACTGTTTTTT. This codes for CASRPTGGGEKLFF.

The chain recombines TRBV12-3 or TRBV12-4 with TRBJ1-4, with D unclear. The V end was cut by 6 bases, the J end by 3 bases, with 11 bases between. This CDR3 has 14 amino acids. The CDR3, as DNA: TGTGCCAGCAGCAACTGGATCTCTAATGAAAAACTGTTTTTT. This translates into CASSNWISNEKLFF.

This clonotype was observed a handful of times. V usage is TRBV25-1 and J usage is TRBJ1-2, with 9 bases aligning to TRBD1. Germline V gene sequence: CDR1 MGHDK, CDR2 SYGVNS. Trimming cost V 4 bases and J 6 bases; bases outside gene matches: 9. The CDR3 extends over 15 amino acids. The CDR3 coding sequence is TGTGCCAGCAGTGGGCTGAGCGGACAGGGGAATGGCTACACCTTC. Its protein product is CASSGLSGQGNGYTF.

The chain recombines TRBV10-3 with TRBJ2-3; D is uncertain. V was clipped by 1 base and J by 5 bases, with 1 base between them. The germline gives CDR1 ENHRY, CDR2 SYGVKD. The CDR3 sequence is 11 residues long. CDR3 region: CAISELDTQYF. The CDR3 DNA reads TGTGCCATCAGTGAGTTAGATACGCAGTATTTT.

The chain is built from TRBV15 and TRBJ1-1; D not resolved. This CDR3 has 15 residues. CDR1 is LNHNV, CDR2 YYDKDF, per germline (reference sequence). The V end was cut by 3 bases, the J end by 0 bases, with 11 bases between. The CDR3 sequence: CATSSPTAMNTEAFF. In nucleotides, the CDR3 is TGTGCCACCAGCAGCCCAACAGCGATGAACACTGAAGCTTTCTTT.

The rearrangement uses TRBV3-1 and TRBJ2-3; D ambiguous. CDR1 and CDR2 from the germline V gene are LGHDT and YNNKEL (reference sequence). V gave up 0 bases and J gave up 6 bases, with 7 bases separating them. This CDR3 has 13 amino acids. CDR3 bases: TGTGCCAGCAGCCAAGATTGGCGGGATACGCAGTATTTT. This encodes CASSQDWRDTQYF.

On this clonotype: A much bigger clone sits one base away, suggesting this may be a read error. The chain combines TRBV7-9 with TRBJ1-1, with a weak D call TRBD1 (6 bases). The length of the CDR3 is 13 residues. Germline V gene sequence: CDR1 SEHNR, CDR2 FQNEAQ (reference sequence). CDR3 coding DNA: TGTGCCACACACAGGGCGGCGAACACTGAAACTTTCTTT. As protein: CATHRAANTETFF.

The V call is TRBV7-9, the J call TRBJ2-2; no reliable D call. This CDR3 is 13 amino acids long. Germline V gene sequence: CDR1 SEHNR, CDR2 FQNEAQ (reference sequence). Between the trimmed V and J ends, which lost 4 bases and 7 bases, there was a span of 10 bases. CDR3 nucleotides: TGTGCCAGCAGCTCCCCGTTAGGCGGGGAGCTGTTTTTT. Its protein product is CASSSPLGGELFF.

This rearrangement joins TRBV4-1 to TRBJ2-2; a possible D gene is TRBD2 (6 bases). Trimming pared 3 bases from V and 7 bases from J, leaving 18 bases between. Per the germline V gene, CDR1 is MGHRA and CDR2 is YSYEKL. This CDR3 region has 16 residues. The CDR3 DNA follows: TGCGCCAGCAGCCAGGGGGGACCGGACTGGTACGGGGAGCTGTTTTTT. This translates into CASSQGGPDWYGELFF.

The chain is built from TRBV5-1 and TRBJ2-5, with 9 positions matching TRBD1. The CDR3 contains 16 residues. Germline V lookup: CDR1 SGHRS, CDR2 YFSETQ. V lost 0 bases to trimming and J lost 0 bases; unmatched junction nucleotides: 3. The CDR3 here is CASSLGQGEDQETQYF. The CDR3 DNA follows: TGCGCCAGCAGCTTGGGACAGGGGGAGGACCAAGAGACCCAGTACTTC.

This chain uses TRBV5-1 with TRBJ2-5, with D maybe TRBD1 (6 bases). V lost 2 bases and J lost 2, with 16 bases in between. Germline V gene data show CDR1 as SGHRS and CDR2 as YFSETQ. The CDR3 extends over 16 amino acids. CDR3 DNA: TGCGCCAGCAGCTTAAACCGGGACACGCTGCAAGAGACCCAGTACTTC. Translating gives CASSLNRDTLQETQYF.

The CDR3 DNA follows: TGTGCCAGCAGCTCACTAGCGAGCAATGAGCAGTTCTTC. It codes for CASSSLASNEQFF. The chain carries TRBV13 and TRBJ2-1, with 7 bases that match TRBD2. The CDR3 covers 13 residues. V trimming: 4 bases; J trimming: 6 bases; junction bases outside the gene matches: 3. Germline values: CDR1 PRHDT, CDR2 FYEKMQ (reference sequence).